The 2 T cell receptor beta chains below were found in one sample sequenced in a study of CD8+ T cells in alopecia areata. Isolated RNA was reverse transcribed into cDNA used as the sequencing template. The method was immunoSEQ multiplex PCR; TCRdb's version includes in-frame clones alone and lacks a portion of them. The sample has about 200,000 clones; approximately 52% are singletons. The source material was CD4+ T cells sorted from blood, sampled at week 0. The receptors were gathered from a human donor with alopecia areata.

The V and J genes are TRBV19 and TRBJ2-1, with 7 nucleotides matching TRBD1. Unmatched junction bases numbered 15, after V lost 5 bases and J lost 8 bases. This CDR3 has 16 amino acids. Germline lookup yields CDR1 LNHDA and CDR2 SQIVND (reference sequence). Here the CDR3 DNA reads TGTGCCAGTAGTTCGACCAACAGGGGCGGACTCGATGAGCAGTTCTTC. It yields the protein CASSSTNRGGLDEQFF.

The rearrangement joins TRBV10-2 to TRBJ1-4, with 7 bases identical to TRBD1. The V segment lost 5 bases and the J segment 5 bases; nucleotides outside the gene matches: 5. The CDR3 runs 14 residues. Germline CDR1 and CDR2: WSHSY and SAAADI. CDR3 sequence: CASSSGTVNEKLFF. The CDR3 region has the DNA TGCGCCAGCAGTAGCGGGACAGTCAATGAAAAACTGTTTTTT.